The rows below give T cell receptor beta chains drawn from one sample of a study of PD-L1 blockade in urothelial cancer. Here immunoSEQ multiplex PCR was the method, and the copy in TCRdb shows in-frame clones only, minus some. The data hold about 52,000 clones, with approximately 80% observed a single time. The sequencing here drew on PBMCs, taken around atezolizumab (anti-PD-L1) treatment. The receptor set was obtained from a man aged 45-65 years with urothelial cancer. The CDR3 runs from the conserved cysteine through the conserved F or W. D genes are given only for firm matches. Clone size is shown for a subset of rows, as once, few, many or a class of expanded clone.

.,TRBJ1-1,TRBV13,TRBD1,CASSLGQDRGNTEAFF,TGTGCCAGCAGCTTAGGCCAGGACAGGGGGAACACTGAAGCTTTCTTT
once,TRBJ1-1,TRBV7-3,TRBD1,CASSQGAGTEAFF,TGTGCCAGCTCTCAGGGGGCGGGCACTGAAGCTTTCTTT
.,TRBJ1-1,TRBV7-9,.,CASSFQNTEAFF,TGTGCCAGCAGCTTTCAGAACACTGAAGCTTTCTTT
once,TRBJ2-1,TRBV7-2,.,CASSRSRGNEQFF,TGTGCCAGCAGCCGATCGAGGGGGAATGAGCAGTTCTTC
few,TRBJ1-2,TRBV28,.,CASSFQGLVYYGYTF,TGTGCCAGCAGTTTCCAGGGACTGGTTTATTATGGCTACACCTTC
.,TRBJ2-2,TRBV28,.,CASSPLRELFF,TGTGCCAGCAGTCCCCTCAGAGAGCTGTTTTTT
few,TRBJ2-3,TRBV7-8,.,CASSSRLDSTDTQYF,TGTGCCAGCAGCTCGCGTCTGGACAGCACGGACACGCAGTATTTT
once,TRBJ2-1,TRBV15,.,CATSRDLGGEQFF,TGTGCCACCAGCAGAGATCTCGGCGGTGAGCAGTTCTTC
.,TRBJ2-7,TRBV27,TRBD1,CASSLGTGGTRQYF,TGTGCCAGCAGTTTGGGGACAGGGGGGACTCGGCAGTACTTC
.,TRBJ2-1,TRBV28,TRBD2,CASTPRGGRRNEQFF,TGTGCCAGCACCCCGCGGGGGGGCCGTCGGAATGAGCAGTTCTTC
.,TRBJ1-5,TRBV30,.,CAWSVGSGVSQPQHF,TGTGCCTGGAGTGTAGGTTCAGGGGTGAGTCAGCCCCAGCATTTT
.,TRBJ2-2,TRBV19,.,CASSVTGFTGELFF,TGTGCCAGTAGTGTTACAGGGTTCACCGGGGAGCTGTTTTTT
few,TRBJ2-3,TRBV4-1,.,CASKGGFGTDTQYF,TGCGCCAGCAAGGGCGGGTTTGGCACAGATACGCAGTATTTT
.,TRBJ1-4,TRBV30,TRBD1,CAWSGSGQGYEKLFF,TGTGCCTGGAGTGGGTCCGGACAGGGTTATGAAAAACTGTTTTTT
.,TRBJ1-4,TRBV19,.,CASSSPYRAPNEKLFF,TGTGCCAGTAGTAGTCCTTATAGAGCTCCGAATGAAAAACTGTTTTTT
.,TRBJ2-7,TRBV7-9,.,CASSLTGSLSYEQYF,TGTGCCAGCAGCTTAACCGGGAGCCTAAGTTACGAGCAGTACTTC
once,TRBJ1-1,TRBV9,.,CASSPTVNTEAFF,TGTGCCAGCAGCCCCACAGTGAACACTGAAGCTTTCTTT
.,TRBJ1-5,TRBV19,.,CASSIQAGNLVQPQHF,TGTGCCAGTAGTATACAGGCAGGGAATTTAGTGCAGCCCCAGCATTTT
.,TRBJ1-2,TRBV11-2,.,CASSPAGSSYGYTF,TGTGCCAGCAGCCCCGCCGGGAGCAGCTATGGCTACACCTTC
.,TRBJ2-2,TRBV11-2,TRBD2,CASSSGAGVLPGELFF,TGTGCCAGCAGCTCCGGGGCGGGAGTGTTACCCGGGGAGCTGTTTTTT
.,TRBJ1-1,TRBV5-8,TRBD1,CASSLRTGLANTEAFF,TGTGCCAGCAGCCTACGGACAGGGCTTGCGAACACTGAAGCTTTCTTT
.,TRBJ2-1,TRBV11-2,.,CASSLDGNRRVEQFF,TGTGCCAGCAGCTTAGATGGCAATAGGAGAGTAGAGCAGTTCTTC
.,TRBJ2-1,TRBV29-1,TRBD2,CGVGLANEQFF,TGCGGCGTAGGACTAGCAAATGAGCAGTTCTTC
.,TRBJ2-7,TRBV5-5,TRBD1,CASSSDRVTEQYF,TGTGCCAGCAGCTCCGACAGGGTAACCGAGCAGTACTTC
.,TRBJ2-7,TRBV28,.,CASSSTRTGGGYEQYF,TGTGCCAGCAGTTCGACACGGACAGGAGGGGGCTACGAGCAGTACTTC
.,TRBJ1-3,TRBV7-2,.,CASSLMGPYSGNTIYF,TGTGCCAGCAGCTTAATGGGGCCCTACTCTGGAAACACCATATATTTT
.,TRBJ2-3,TRBV9,.,CASSFRLAGTDTQYF,TGTGCCAGCAGCTTCAGGTTAGCGGGCACAGATACGCAGTATTTT
.,TRBJ2-2,TRBV10-2,.,CASSQGPGELFF,TGCGCCAGCAGCCAGGGTCCCGGGGAGCTGTTTTTT
.,TRBJ2-7,TRBV27,TRBD1,CASSLEGRGYEQYF,TGTGCCAGCAGTTTAGAGGGCAGGGGGTACGAGCAGTACTTC
once,TRBJ1-4,TRBV5-4,.,CASSDKKGGFEKLFF,TGTGCCAGCAGCGATAAAAAAGGCGGGTTTGAAAAACTGTTTTTT
.,TRBJ1-2,TRBV14,.,CASSQVGLLYGYTF,TGTGCCAGCAGCCAAGTGGGACTTTTGTATGGCTACACCTTC